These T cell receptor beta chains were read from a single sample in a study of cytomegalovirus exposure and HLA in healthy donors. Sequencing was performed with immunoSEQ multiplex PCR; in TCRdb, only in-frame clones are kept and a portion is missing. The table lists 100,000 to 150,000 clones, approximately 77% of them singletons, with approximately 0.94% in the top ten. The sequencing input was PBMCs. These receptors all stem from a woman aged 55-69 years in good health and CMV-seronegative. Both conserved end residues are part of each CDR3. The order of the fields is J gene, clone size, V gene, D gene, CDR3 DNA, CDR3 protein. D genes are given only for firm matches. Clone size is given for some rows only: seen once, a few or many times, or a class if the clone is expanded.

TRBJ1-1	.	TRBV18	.	TGTGCCAGCTCACCAGTGCATTGGTCGGCTGAAGCTTTCTTT	CASSPVHWSAEAFF
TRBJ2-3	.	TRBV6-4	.	TGTGCCAGCAGTGACCGAGGACAGCCAGATACGCAGTATTTT	CASSDRGQPDTQYF
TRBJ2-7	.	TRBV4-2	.	TGTGCCAGCAGCCAAGAACGCGCCTACGAGCAGTACTTC	CASSQERAYEQYF
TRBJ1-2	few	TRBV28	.	TGTGCCAGCAGGAAACAGCGTACCCGGGAGGGCTACACCTTC	CASRKQRTREGYTF
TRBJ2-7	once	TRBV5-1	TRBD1	TGCGCCAGCAGCTCAGGGACAGTCGGGGTGGAGCAGTACTTC	CASSSGTVGVEQYF
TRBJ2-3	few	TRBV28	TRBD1	TGTGCCAGCATTTCTACAGGGGTGGGGGATACGCAGTATTTT	CASISTGVGDTQYF
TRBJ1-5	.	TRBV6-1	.	TGTGCCAGCCGGGATGGCAATAGCAATCAGCCCCAGCATTTT	CASRDGNSNQPQHF
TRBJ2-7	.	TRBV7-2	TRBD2	TGTGCCAGCAGCTTAGCGGGTGGGCTAGCGGATTCCTACGAGCAGTACTTC	CASSLAGGLADSYEQYF
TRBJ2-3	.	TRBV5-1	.	TGCGCCAGCAGCTTGGGACGGGCGGGAGATACGCAGTATTTT	CASSLGRAGDTQYF
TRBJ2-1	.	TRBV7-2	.	TGTGCCAGCAGCCCCGCCCTATTCGAGCAGTTCTTC	CASSPALFEQFF
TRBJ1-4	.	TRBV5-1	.	TGCGCCAGCAGCTTGGACAACAGGGCGGCTAATGAAAAACTGTTTTTT	CASSLDNRAANEKLFF
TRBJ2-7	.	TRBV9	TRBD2	TGTGCCAGCAGCGCCGCTAGCGGGGGGAACTACGAGCAGTACTTC	CASSAASGGNYEQYF
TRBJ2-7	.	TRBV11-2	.	TGTGCCAGCAGCTTATCCGAGGGGAGGTACGAGCAGTACTTC	CASSLSEGRYEQYF
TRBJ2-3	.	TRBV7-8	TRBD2	TGTGCCAGCAGCTTAGTACTAGCGGGAGTAAATACGCAGTATTTT	CASSLVLAGVNTQYF
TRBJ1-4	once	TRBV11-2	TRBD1	TGTGCCAGCAGCTTACGGCGGGACAGGGGGGGCACAACTAATGAAAAACTGTTTTTT	CASSLRRDRGGTTNEKLFF
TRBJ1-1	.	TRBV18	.	TGTGCCAGCTCACCATTGGCAAACACTGAAGCTTTCTTT	CASSPLANTEAFF
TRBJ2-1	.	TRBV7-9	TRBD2	TGTGCCAGCAGCTTAGTTTATGGGGGGACTAGGCGATTCTACAATGAGCAGTTCTTC	CASSLVYGGTRRFYNEQFF
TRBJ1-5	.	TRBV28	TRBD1	TGTGCCAGCAGCCCACCCATACCGGACAGGGTGATCCAGCCCCAGCATTTT	CASSPPIPDRVIQPQHF
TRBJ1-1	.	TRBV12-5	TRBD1	TGTGCTAGTGGTTTAGCCCAGGGGGAGAACACTGAAGCTTTCTTT	CASGLAQGENTEAFF
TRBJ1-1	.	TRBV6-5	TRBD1	TGTGCCAGCAGGAGGGACAGGGCCAGGGAAGCTTTCTTT	CASRRDRAREAFF
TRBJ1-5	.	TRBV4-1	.	TGCGCCAGCAGCCAAGAGGCGGGGGGGGCCAATCAGCCCCAGCATTTT	CASSQEAGGANQPQHF
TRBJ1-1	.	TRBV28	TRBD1	TGTGCCAGCCGACGGGACAGCCACACTGAAGCTTTCTTT	CASRRDSHTEAFF
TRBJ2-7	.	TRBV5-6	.	TGTGCCAGCACCCGCGGCATGGGGGCCTCCTACGAGCAGTACTTC	CASTRGMGASYEQYF
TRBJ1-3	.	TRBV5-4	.	TGTGCCAGCAGCCGAGGGACAAGCTCTGGAAACACCATATATTTT	CASSRGTSSGNTIYF
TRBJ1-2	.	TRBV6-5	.	TGTGCCAGCACCTCCCTACAGGGAAACTATGGCTACACCTTC	CASTSLQGNYGYTF
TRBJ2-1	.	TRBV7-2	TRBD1	TGTGCCAGCACCGAACAGGGGTCGTCCTACAATGAGCAGTTCTTC	CASTEQGSSYNEQFF
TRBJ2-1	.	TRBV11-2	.	TGTGCCAGCAGCTCAAACCGGGACTCCTACAATGAGCAGTTCTTC	CASSSNRDSYNEQFF
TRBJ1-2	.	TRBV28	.	TGTGCCAGCAGTTCCTTAAGGGGCGGTGGCTATGGCTACACCTTC	CASSSLRGGGYGYTF
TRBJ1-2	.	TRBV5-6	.	TGTGCCAGCAGGCAGACGGGGAACTATGGCTACACCTTC	CASRQTGNYGYTF
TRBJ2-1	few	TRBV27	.	TGTGCCAGCAGTTCCATGTACAATGAGCAGTTCTTC	CASSSMYNEQFF
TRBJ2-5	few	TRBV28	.	TGTGCCAGCAGTTCAACTCACCACCCCAGGGATCGAGAGACCCAGTACTTC	CASSSTHHPRDRETQYF
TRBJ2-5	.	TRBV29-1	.	TGCAGCGGTACAGGGAAAGAGACCCAGTACTTC	CSGTGKETQYF
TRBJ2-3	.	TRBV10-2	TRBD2	TGCGCCAGCATTGACAGACTAGCGGGAGGAGGAGGCGCAGATACGCAGTATTTT	CASIDRLAGGGGADTQYF
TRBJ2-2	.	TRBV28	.	TGTGCCAGCAGTTTGATTAACTGGAGGGGTGGCACCGGGGAGCTGTTTTTT	CASSLINWRGGTGELFF
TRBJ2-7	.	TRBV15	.	TGTGCCACCAGCAGAGGTGGGGCCCCCTACGAGCAGTACTTC	CATSRGGAPYEQYF
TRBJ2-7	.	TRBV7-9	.	TGTGCCAGCAGCCTGACTACCTCCCCCTACGAGCAGTACTTC	CASSLTTSPYEQYF
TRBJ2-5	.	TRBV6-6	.	TGTGCCAGCAGCCCTGGCGGGGTCCAAGAGACCCAGTACTTC	CASSPGGVQETQYF
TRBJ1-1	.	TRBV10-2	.	TGCGCCAGCAGTGCGGGGACAAGCTCTGAAGCTTTCTTT	CASSAGTSSEAFF
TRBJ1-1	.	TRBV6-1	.	TGTGCCAGCAGTGGACAACTGAACACTGAAGCTTTCTTT	CASSGQLNTEAFF
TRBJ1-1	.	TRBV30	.	TGTGCCTGGAGTGTTATCTCGGGGACTGAAGCTTTCTTT	CAWSVISGTEAFF
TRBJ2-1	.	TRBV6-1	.	TGTGCCAGCAGTACTACACAGGGAGTGGGGTTCTTC	CASSTTQGVGFF
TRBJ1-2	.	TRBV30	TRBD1	TGTGCCTGGAGTCGGGCAGGGGGCGCAGGATATGGCTACACCTTC	CAWSRAGGAGYGYTF
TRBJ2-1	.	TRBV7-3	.	TGTGCCAGCAGCCTCCAGGGCCATGAGCAGTTCTTC	CASSLQGHEQFF
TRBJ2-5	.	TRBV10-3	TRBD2	TGTGCCATGGGGACTAGCGGGGGGACACAAGAGACCCGGTACTTC	CAMGTSGGTQETRYF
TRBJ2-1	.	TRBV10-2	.	TGCGCCAGCAGTGAGTCGACACAGGGAGCCTACAATGAGCAGTTCTTC	CASSESTQGAYNEQFF
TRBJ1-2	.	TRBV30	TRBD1	TGTGCCTGGAGCCCTACGGGACAGGGGATTGGCTACACCTTC	CAWSPTGQGIGYTF
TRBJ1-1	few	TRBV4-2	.	TGTTTTATCAAGCAGAAGACGGCATACGAGGAGAACACTGAAGCTTTCTTT	CFIKQKTAYEENTEAFF
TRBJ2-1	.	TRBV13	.	TGTGCCAGCAGCCTTGGCGTAGGGGGAGATAAAGATGAGCAGTTCTTC	CASSLGVGGDKDEQFF
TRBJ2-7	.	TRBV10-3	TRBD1	TGTGCCATCAGTGCGGGGACAGACTACGAGCAGTACTTC	CAISAGTDYEQYF
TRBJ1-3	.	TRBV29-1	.	TGCAGCGTTGAGCAGGGCAGGAGCCCTGGAAACACCATATATTTT	CSVEQGRSPGNTIYF
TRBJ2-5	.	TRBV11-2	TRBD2	TGTGCCAGCAGCTTAGCGGCCGTGGAGTGGGAGGGGGAGACCCAGTACTTC	CASSLAAVEWEGETQYF
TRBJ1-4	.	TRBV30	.	TGTGCCTGGAGCCCAGGGCTTGAAAAACTGTTTTTT	CAWSPGLEKLFF